The clone carrying this T cell receptor beta chain has at least ten counts. Its antigen is still unknown. These data come from a study of liver allograft versus peripheral blood T cells. Across the whole study: Hepatic allograft T cell receptor repertoires were evaluated relative to those present in recipients' peripheral blood.

The CDR3 contains 14 residues. Deletions cut 2 bases from V and 2 bases from J, with 7 bases between. The germline V gene encodes CDR1 ENHRY and CDR2 SYGVKD. Via MiXCR, TCRdb re-called the reads, giving one row per CDR3 protein. The repertoire holds roughly 6,700 distinct CDR3 sequences, with about a sixth as singletons. General observations from the study: Differences were reported between the T cell receptor repertoires inside liver allografts and those that were detected in peripheral blood.

The chain has TRBV10-3 and TRBJ1-5; possible D gene TRBD1, 5 bases. The clonotype originates from a human patient who had a liver transplant. T cells may partly derive from the graft donor. The DNA for the CDR3 is TGTGCCATCAGTGAGGCCAGGGGCAATCAGCCCCAGCATTTT. It codes for CAISEARGNQPQHF.